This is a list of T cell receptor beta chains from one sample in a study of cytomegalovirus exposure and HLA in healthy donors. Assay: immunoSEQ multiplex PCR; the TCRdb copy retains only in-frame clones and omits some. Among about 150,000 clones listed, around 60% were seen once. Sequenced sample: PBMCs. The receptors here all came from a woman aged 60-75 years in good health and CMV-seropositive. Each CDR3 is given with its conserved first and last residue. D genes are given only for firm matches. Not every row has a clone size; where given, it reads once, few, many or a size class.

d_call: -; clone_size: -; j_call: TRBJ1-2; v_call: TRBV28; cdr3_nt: TGTGCCAGCAGTTTACAGACAAGTTATGGCTACACCTTC; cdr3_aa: CASSLQTSYGYTF
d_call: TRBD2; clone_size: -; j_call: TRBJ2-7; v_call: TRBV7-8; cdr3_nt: TGTGCCAGCAGCCCTCCGGGACTAGCCATATACGAGCAGTACTTC; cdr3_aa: CASSPPGLAIYEQYF
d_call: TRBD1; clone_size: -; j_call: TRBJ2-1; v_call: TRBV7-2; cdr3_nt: TGTGCCAGCAGCTTAGACCAACGACGGACAGGGGATAATGAGCAGTTCTTC; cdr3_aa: CASSLDQRRTGDNEQFF
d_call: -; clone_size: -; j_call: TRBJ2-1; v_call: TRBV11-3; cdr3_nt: TGTGCCAGCAGCTTAGGGGTGACAAATAACAATGAGCAGTTCTTC; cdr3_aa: CASSLGVTNNNEQFF
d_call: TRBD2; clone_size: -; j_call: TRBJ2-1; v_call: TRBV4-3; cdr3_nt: TGCGCCAGCAGCCAACTACTAGCGGGAGGCTCCTACAATGAGCAGTTCTTC; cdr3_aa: CASSQLLAGGSYNEQFF
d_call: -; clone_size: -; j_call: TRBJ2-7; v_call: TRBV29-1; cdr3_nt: TGCAGCGTCGGGGACAGCGGGAGTCCCCCCTACGAGCAGTACTTC; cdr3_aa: CSVGDSGSPPYEQYF
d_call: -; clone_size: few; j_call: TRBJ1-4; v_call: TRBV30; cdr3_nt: TGTGCCTGGAGGGGGGGGCAGTCAACTAATGAAAAACTGTTTTTT; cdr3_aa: CAWRGGQSTNEKLFF
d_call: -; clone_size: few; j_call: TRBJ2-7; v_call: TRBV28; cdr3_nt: TGTGCCAGCAGGACAGCCTACGAGCAGTACTTC; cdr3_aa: CASRTAYEQYF
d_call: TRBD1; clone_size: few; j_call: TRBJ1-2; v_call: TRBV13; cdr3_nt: TGTGCCAGCAGCTCGGGACAGGGCCAGCCTTACTACACCTTC; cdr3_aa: CASSSGQGQPYYTF
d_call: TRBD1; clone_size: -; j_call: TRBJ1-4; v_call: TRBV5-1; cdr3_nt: TGCGCCAGCAGCTTGATCGGGACAGCTAATGAAAAACTGTTTTTT; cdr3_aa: CASSLIGTANEKLFF
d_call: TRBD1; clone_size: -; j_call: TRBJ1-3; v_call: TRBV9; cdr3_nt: TGTGCCAGCAGCGCCCAGGGGGTGGGAAACACCATATATTTT; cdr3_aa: CASSAQGVGNTIYF
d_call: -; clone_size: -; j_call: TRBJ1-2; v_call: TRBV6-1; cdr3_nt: TGTGCCAGCAGTGCGGGGGGCTACACCTTC; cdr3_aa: CASSAGGYTF
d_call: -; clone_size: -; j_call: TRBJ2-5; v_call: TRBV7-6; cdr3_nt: TGTGCCAGCAGCTTAGCCATAGTGGAGACCCAGTACTTC; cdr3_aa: CASSLAIVETQYF
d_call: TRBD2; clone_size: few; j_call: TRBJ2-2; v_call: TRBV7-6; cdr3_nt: TGTGCCAGCAGCCACAGCGGGAGGGCCGCCGGGGAGCTGTTTTTT; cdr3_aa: CASSHSGRAAGELFF
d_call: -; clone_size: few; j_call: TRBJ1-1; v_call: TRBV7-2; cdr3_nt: TGTGCCAGCACCCCCTTCGCGGAGAACACTGAAGCTTTCTTT; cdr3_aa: CASTPFAENTEAFF
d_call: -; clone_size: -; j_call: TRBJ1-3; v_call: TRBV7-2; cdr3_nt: TGTGCCAGCAGCTTATCCAGGGATTCTGGAAACACCATATATTTT; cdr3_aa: CASSLSRDSGNTIYF
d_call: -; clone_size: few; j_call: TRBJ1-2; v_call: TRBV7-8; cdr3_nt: TGTGCCAGCAGCCCGGGGACTGGGCTGACAGACGGGTATGGCTACACCTTC; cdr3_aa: CASSPGTGLTDGYGYTF
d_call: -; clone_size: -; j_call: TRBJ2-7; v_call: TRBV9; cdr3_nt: TGTGCCAGCAGCCCACGGACTAACTCCTACGAGCAGTACTTC; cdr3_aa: CASSPRTNSYEQYF
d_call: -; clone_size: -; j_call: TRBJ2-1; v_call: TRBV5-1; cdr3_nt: TGCGCCAGCAGCGGGCAGGGATCCAATGAGCAGTTCTTC; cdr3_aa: CASSGQGSNEQFF
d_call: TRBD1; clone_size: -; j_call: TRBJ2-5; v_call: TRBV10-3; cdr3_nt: TGTGCCACTAACCGGGACAGCCAAGAGACCCAGTACTTC; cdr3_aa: CATNRDSQETQYF
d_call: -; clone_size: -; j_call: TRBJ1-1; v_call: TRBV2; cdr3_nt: TGTGCCAGCAGTGTTAGGACAGTGAACACTGAAGCTTTCTTT; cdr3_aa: CASSVRTVNTEAFF
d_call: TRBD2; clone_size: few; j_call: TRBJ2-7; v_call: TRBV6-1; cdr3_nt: TGTGCCAGCAGAGGGACTAGCAGCTCCTACGAGCAGTACTTC; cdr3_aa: CASRGTSSSYEQYF
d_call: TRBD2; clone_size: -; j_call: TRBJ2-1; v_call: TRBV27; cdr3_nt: TGTGCCAGCAGCCCCCTCGGCCTAGCGGCGTACAATGAGCAGTTCTTC; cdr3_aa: CASSPLGLAAYNEQFF
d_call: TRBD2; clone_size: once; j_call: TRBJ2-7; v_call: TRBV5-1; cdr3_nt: TGCGCCAGCAGCTTGGACGGGGGACTACAAGCCTACGAGCAGTACTTC; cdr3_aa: CASSLDGGLQAYEQYF
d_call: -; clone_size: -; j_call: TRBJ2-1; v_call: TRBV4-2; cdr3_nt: TGTGCCAGCAGCCCGAAGTGGGAGGGAGGGGGTTGGGATGAGCAGTTCTTC; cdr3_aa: CASSPKWEGGGWDEQFF
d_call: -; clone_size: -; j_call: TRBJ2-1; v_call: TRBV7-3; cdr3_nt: TGTGCCAGCAGCCCCGTATTTAGTTCCTACAATGAGCAGTTCTTC; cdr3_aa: CASSPVFSSYNEQFF
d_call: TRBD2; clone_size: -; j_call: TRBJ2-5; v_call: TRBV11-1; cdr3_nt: TGTGCCAGCAGCATATTACCGGGACTAGGAGAGACCCAGTACTTC; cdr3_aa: CASSILPGLGETQYF
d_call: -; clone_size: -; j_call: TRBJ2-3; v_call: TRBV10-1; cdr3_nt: TGCGCCAGCAGTGAGGCGGGATCCTACACAGATACGCAGTATTTT; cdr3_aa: CASSEAGSYTDTQYF
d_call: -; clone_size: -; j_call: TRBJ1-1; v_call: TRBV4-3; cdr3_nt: TGCGCCAGCACCCCCCAGGGGAACACTGAAGCTTTCTTT; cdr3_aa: CASTPQGNTEAFF
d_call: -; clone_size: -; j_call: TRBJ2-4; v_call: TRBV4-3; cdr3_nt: TGCGCCAGCAGCCAAGATTTGGGGAGCAGTGCTATAGCCAAAAACATTCAGTACTTC; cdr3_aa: CASSQDLGSSAIAKNIQYF
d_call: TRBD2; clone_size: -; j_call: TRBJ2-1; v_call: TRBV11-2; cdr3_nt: TGTGCCAGCAGCTTAGGTGGGCTAGCGGGAGGGACTGAGCAGTTCTTC; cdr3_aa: CASSLGGLAGGTEQFF
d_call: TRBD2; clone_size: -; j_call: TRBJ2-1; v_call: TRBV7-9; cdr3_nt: TGTGCCAGCAGCTATTGGGCCAGGGAGGGCAATGAGCAGTTCTTC; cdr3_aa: CASSYWAREGNEQFF
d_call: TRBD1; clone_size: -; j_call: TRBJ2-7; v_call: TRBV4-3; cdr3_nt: TGCGCCAGCAGCCCTCGGGCTGGGACAGGGGTTGTCGAGCAGTACTTC; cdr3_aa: CASSPRAGTGVVEQYF
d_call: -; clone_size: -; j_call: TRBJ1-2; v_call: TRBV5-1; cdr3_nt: TGCGCCAGCAGCTCCATAGACGACGGAGGGGGCTACACCTTC; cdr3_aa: CASSSIDDGGGYTF
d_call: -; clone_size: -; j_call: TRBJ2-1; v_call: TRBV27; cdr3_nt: TGTGCCAGCAGTTTAGGGCAGGGGATAAACAATGAGCAGTTCTTC; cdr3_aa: CASSLGQGINNEQFF
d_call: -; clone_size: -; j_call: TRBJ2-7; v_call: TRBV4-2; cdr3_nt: TGTGCCAGCAGCAAGGACAACCACGAGCAGTACTTC; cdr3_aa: CASSKDNHEQYF
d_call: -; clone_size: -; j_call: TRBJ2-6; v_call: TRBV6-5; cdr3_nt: TGTGCCAGCAGTTACAGTAGCGCTGGGGCCAACGTCCTGACTTTC; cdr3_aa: CASSYSSAGANVLTF
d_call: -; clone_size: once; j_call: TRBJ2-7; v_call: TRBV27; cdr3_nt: TGTGCCATCATCGGAGGGGACGAGCAGTACTTC; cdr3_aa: CAIIGGDEQYF
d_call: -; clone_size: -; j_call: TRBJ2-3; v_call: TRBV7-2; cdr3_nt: TGTGCCAGCAGCTACAGCGGGACAGATACGCAGTATTTT; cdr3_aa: CASSYSGTDTQYF
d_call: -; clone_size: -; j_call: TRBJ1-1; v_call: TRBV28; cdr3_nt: TGTGCCAGCACCTTGGACTTTCTGAACACTGAAGCTTTCTTT; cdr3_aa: CASTLDFLNTEAFF
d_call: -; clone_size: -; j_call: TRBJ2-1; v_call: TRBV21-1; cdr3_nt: TGTGCCAGCAGCAAAGTGGGGGGGGGCGGCCAGTCCTACAATGAGCAGTTCTTC; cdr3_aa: CASSKVGGGGQSYNEQFF
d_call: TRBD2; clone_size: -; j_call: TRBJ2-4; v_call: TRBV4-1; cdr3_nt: TGCGCCAGCAGCCAAGACAGCCCCTCTCTAGCGGGAGGAGCCAAAAACATTCAGTACTTC; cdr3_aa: CASSQDSPSLAGGAKNIQYF
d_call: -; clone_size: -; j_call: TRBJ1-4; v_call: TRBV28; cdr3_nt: TGTGCCAGCAGTTCCGTTAATGAAAAACTGTTTTTT; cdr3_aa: CASSSVNEKLFF
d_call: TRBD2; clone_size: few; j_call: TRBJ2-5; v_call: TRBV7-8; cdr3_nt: TGTGCCAGCAGCGCGCGACTAGCGGGAGGCGAGACCCAGTACTTC; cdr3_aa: CASSARLAGGETQYF
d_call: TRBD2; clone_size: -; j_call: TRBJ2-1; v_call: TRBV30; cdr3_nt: TGTGCCTGGAGTCGGGGGGACTCCTACAATGAGCAGTTCTTC; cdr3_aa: CAWSRGDSYNEQFF